The 20 T cell receptor beta chains reported below all come from one sample, sequenced in a study of cytomegalovirus exposure and HLA in healthy donors. In the PCR, 60 Vbeta and 13 Jbeta primers were used. Measured with immunoSEQ multiplex PCR; TCRdb has only the in-frame clones, and not every one. The sample lists about 140,000 clones; 60% to 80% were seen once. Sequencing was performed on PBMCs. Receptor source: a man between 18 and 35 years old in good health and CMV-seropositive.

This clone occurred a few times. The chain links TRBV27 to TRBJ1-5; D gene unclear. The CDR3 is made up of 13 amino acids. Germline CDR1 and CDR2: MNHEY and SMNVEV (reference sequence). V lost 3 bases and J 6 bases, leaving 9 bases between the germline ends. The CDR3 protein is CASSFGRSQPQHF. CDR3 bases: TGTGCCAGCAGTTTTGGTCGGAGTCAGCCCCAGCATTTT.

The chain recombines TRBV18 with TRBJ2-1; TRBD1 matches 12 bases. The CDR3 contains 17 residues. The trim removed 4 bases at V and 7 bases at J, leaving 11 bases unmatched. From germline, CDR1 is KGHSH and CDR2 LQKENI. This CDR3 reads CASSLLTGTGGMNEQFF. The CDR3 nucleotides read TGTGCCAGCTCACTGCTTACCGGGACAGGGGGCATGAATGAGCAGTTCTTC.

This clone came up a few times. This rearrangement joins TRBV27 to TRBJ2-5, with TRBD2 identical over 8 bases. In germline, CDR1 is MNHEY, CDR2 SMNVEV (reference sequence). This CDR3 is built from 15 residues. The J segment lost 5 bases and the V segment lost 3 bases, leaving 8 bases of the junction unmatched. CDR3: CASSFGGRSGETQYF. Written as DNA, the CDR3 is TGTGCCAGCAGTTTTGGCGGGAGGTCGGGGGAGACCCAGTACTTC.

The rearrangement links TRBV4-2 to TRBJ2-4, with 9 bases aligning to TRBD2. The CDR3 runs to 15 residues. Germline V CDR1 and CDR2: LGHNA, YNFKEQ. The ends lost 2 bases at V and 6 bases at J; junction bases unmatched: 5. For the CDR3, the DNA is TGTGCCAGCAGCCAACGACTAGCGGTTTCAAACATTCAGTACTTC. This translates into CASSQRLAVSNIQYF.

DNA for the CDR3: TGTGCCAGCAGCTTACCGAAAACCGCCAGGGTTTTGCAGCCCCAGCATTTT. Translation gives CASSLPKTARVLQPQHF. The chain links TRBV5-6 to TRBJ1-5, with D maybe TRBD1 (5 bases). CDR3 length: 17 residues. Trimming pared 2 bases from V and 7 bases from J, leaving 22 bases between. CDR1 is SGHDT and CDR2 is YYEEEE in the germline V gene.

V usage is TRBV27 and J usage is TRBJ1-2, with D tentatively TRBD1 (6 bases). The CDR3 is 13 residues long. The germline V gene encodes CDR1 MNHEY and CDR2 SMNVEV (reference sequence). The V end lost 6 bases, the J end lost 7 bases, and 15 bases lay between the germline ends. CDR3 in DNA: TGTGCCAGCAGCCGTACAGGGAAGGGTGGCTACACCTTC. It yields the protein CASSRTGKGGYTF.

The chain carries TRBV4-1 and TRBJ2-7, with 8 bases aligning to TRBD2. The ends lost 0 bases at V and 2 bases at J; junction bases unmatched: 12. Germline V gene lookup returns CDR1 MGHRA and CDR2 YSYEKL. The CDR3 is 18 residues long. CDR3 in amino acids: CASSQDPRTSTYPYEQYF. The DNA of the CDR3 is TGCGCCAGCAGCCAAGACCCTAGGACTAGCACTTACCCCTACGAGCAGTACTTC.

The V call is TRBV5-1, the J call TRBJ2-3; perhaps TRBD2 as D (5 bases). V lost 0 bases and J 1 base, leaving 15 bases between the germline ends. Looked up from germline, CDR1 is SGHRS and CDR2 is YFSETQ. There are 17 residues in the CDR3. This CDR3 is CASSLDLLVLGTDTQYF. In DNA form, the CDR3 reads TGCGCCAGCAGCTTGGACTTACTAGTGTTGGGCACAGATACGCAGTATTTT.

In its sample, this clone was seen a few times. This rearrangement joins TRBV15 to TRBJ1-4; 9 nucleotides align to TRBD1. CDR3 length: 15 amino acids. V dropped 3 bases and J dropped 8; count of bases not matched to a gene: 7. Germline loops: CDR1 LNHNV, CDR2 YYDKDF (reference sequence). The CDR3 sequence is CATSRGTGWSEKLFF. The CDR3 DNA reads TGTGCCACCAGCAGGGGGACAGGGTGGAGCGAAAAACTGTTTTTT.

This chain links TRBV9 with TRBJ1-1; TRBD1 aligns across 7 bases. After removal of 2 bases from V and 0 bases from J, the junction contained 4 bases not matched to a gene. The CDR3 runs 15 residues. In germline, CDR1 is SGDLS, CDR2 YYNGEE. CDR3 in amino acids: CASSVRTGMNTEAFF. The CDR3 DNA reads TGTGCCAGCAGCGTGCGGACAGGAATGAACACTGAAGCTTTCTTT. Complete variable domain (other parts from reference TRBV9 and TRBJ1-1): DSGVTQTPKHLITATGQRVTLRCSPRSGDLSVYWYQQSLDQGLQFLIQYYNGEERAKGNILERFSAQQFPDLHSELNLSSLELGDSALYFCASSVRTGMNTEAFFGQGTRLTVV.

The rearrangement links TRBV27 to TRBJ2-5; TRBD1 might be the D (6 bases). Germline values: CDR1 MNHEY, CDR2 SMNVEV (reference sequence). Trimming took off 5 bases at V and 5 bases at J, with 12 bases between the two ends. CDR3 length: 13 residues. The CDR3 DNA reads TGTGCCAGCAGTCCCAGGGGCTGGGAGACCCAGTACTTC. Protein product: CASSPRGWETQYF.

The V call is TRBV27, the J call TRBJ2-1; TRBD1 agrees at 7 bases. The CDR3 extends over 13 amino acids. J gave up 6 bases and V 6 bases, and 5 bases lay outside the gene matches. Per the germline V gene, CDR1 is MNHEY and CDR2 is SMNVEV (reference sequence). CDR3 amino acids: CASRHRDSNEQFF. The CDR3 DNA reads TGTGCCAGCAGGCACCGGGACAGCAATGAGCAGTTCTTC.

This sequence joins TRBV2 and TRBJ2-1, with 8 positions matching TRBD2. The germline gives CDR1 SNHLY, CDR2 FYNNEI. V shed 8 bases and J 5 bases; nucleotides not matched to a gene: 14. This CDR3 contains 16 residues. The CDR3 protein is CASWDQLAGGNNEQFF. CDR3 nucleotides: TGTGCCAGCTGGGACCAGCTCGCGGGAGGTAACAATGAGCAGTTCTTC.

The V call is TRBV6-6, the J call TRBJ2-5, with D perhaps TRBD2 (6 bases). The CDR3 has 15 residues. Trimming stripped 7 bases from V and 2 bases from J, with 17 bases between. Germline CDR1 is MNHNY and CDR2 is SVGAGI (reference sequence). CDR3 sequence reads: CASNRASGLQETQYF. The CDR3, as DNA: TGTGCCAGCAATAGGGCGTCGGGACTGCAAGAGACCCAGTACTTC.

The rearrangement joins TRBV19 to TRBJ2-1, with TRBD1 matching 10 bases. The V gene end was trimmed by 7 bases and the J gene end by 5 bases; junction bases not matched to a gene: 5. CDR1 is LNHDA and CDR2 is SQIVND in the germline V gene (reference sequence). This CDR3 comprises 14 residues. Here the CDR3 DNA reads TGTGCCAGTAACCCCGGGACAGGGGACAATGAGCAGTTCTTC. This gives the protein CASNPGTGDNEQFF.

This chain uses TRBV7-9 with TRBJ2-1, with 12 bases lining up with TRBD2. Germline V gene sequence: CDR1 SEHNR, CDR2 FQNEAQ (reference sequence). The CDR3 consists of 13 residues. The V gene end was trimmed by 8 bases and the J gene end by 6 bases; junction bases not matched to a gene: 2. CDR3 residues: CASVLAGGNEQFF. CDR3 in DNA: TGTGCCAGCGTACTAGCGGGAGGCAATGAGCAGTTCTTC. Based on the CDR3 plus reference TRBV7-9 and TRBJ2-1, the full variable domain is DTGVSQNPRHKITKRGQNVTFRCDPISEHNRLYWYRQTLGQGPEFLTYFQNEAQLEKSRLLSDRFSAERPKGSFSTLEIQRTEQGDSAMYLCASVLAGGNEQFFGPGTRLTVL.

This clone occurred once. The rearrangement joins TRBV5-8 to TRBJ2-5; a possible D gene is TRBD2 (5 bases). V was trimmed by 3 bases and J by 4 bases, leaving 13 bases between them. The CDR3 totals 14 residues. CDR1 is SGHTS, CDR2 YDEGEE, per germline. This chain's CDR3 is CASSSPGVPETQYF. CDR3 coding DNA: TGTGCCAGCAGCTCACCCGGGGTCCCAGAGACCCAGTACTTC.

This clone has a handful of counts. V usage is TRBV28 and J usage is TRBJ1-2; 8 positions match TRBD1. Germline CDR1 reads MDHEN; CDR2 reads SYDVKM. CDR3 length: 18 amino acids. J lost 5 bases, V lost 4 bases, and 18 bases had no gene match. CDR3 DNA: TGTGCCAGCAGTTCATCAGGGACAGGACCACCAGTGGGGTATGGCTACACCTTC. Encoded protein: CASSSSGTGPPVGYGYTF.

Turning to this clone: The junction departs from the called germline gene at one end, perhaps through a read error. The rearrangement links TRBV27 to TRBJ2-3; D is ambiguous. CDR1 and CDR2 (germline): MNHEY, SMNVEV (reference sequence). The CDR3 has 14 amino acids. CDR3 in DNA: TGTGCCAGCAGTGTATCAGAGAGCACAGATACGCAGTATTTT. It translates to CASSVSESTDTQYF.

This clone was counted between two and nine times. The chain is built from TRBV9 and TRBJ2-3, with a tentative D call TRBD1 (6 bases). V dropped 5 bases and J dropped 0 bases, with 13 bases sitting between them. This CDR3 comprises 15 residues. Germline assignment: CDR1 SGDLS and CDR2 YYNGEE. The CDR3: CASSGGATSTDTQYF. In nucleotides, the CDR3 is TGTGCCAGCAGTGGGGGCGCGACGAGCACAGATACGCAGTATTTT.